Sequencing of this T cell receptor beta chain was carried out in a study of blood T cell repertoires in COVID-19. Across the study: Spain, Italy and the United States supplied samples that represented acute and convalescent COVID-19.

Here immunoSEQ multiplex PCR was the method, and the copy in TCRdb shows in-frame clones only, minus some. The table has over 200,000 clones, 90% to 95% seen once. One Seattle source followed patients from active infection through their disease course. The ends were cut back, 3 bases at V and 0 bases at J, with 12 bases in the middle. This CDR3 has 16 amino acids. Germline CDR1 is KGHSH and CDR2 is LQKENI. Material: peripheral blood. This TCR was sampled from a man between 60 and 75 years old with COVID-19, enrolled during active disease. This sequence joins TRBV18 and TRBJ2-1; D not resolved. The DNA of the CDR3 is TGTGCCAGCTCACCCCTGCTCGATAGCTCCTACAATGAGCAGTTCTTC. It translates to CASSPLLDSSYNEQFF.